The source of this T cell receptor (beta chain) is a study of blood T cell repertoires in COVID-19. Overall study: COVID-19 samples, acute and convalescent, were from the United States, Italy and Spain.

This table comes from immunoSEQ multiplex PCR, and its TCRdb copy is limited to in-frame clones, with some not included. The sample consists of around 83,000 clones, approximately 86% of them appearing once. Sequences were obtained from peripheral blood. The sequence was obtained from a man older than 75 with active or convalescent COVID-19.

The CDR3 loop reads CAIKGAWNQPQHF. CDR3 DNA: TGTGCCATAAAGGGGGCTTGGAATCAGCCCCAGCATTTT. The chain combines TRBV2 with TRBJ1-5; TRBD1 matches at 7 bases. The CDR3 has 13 amino acids. With V trimmed by 10 bases and J by 4 bases, 7 bases remained unmatched. The germline CDR1 and CDR2 sequences are SNHLY and FYNNEI.